Below are 7 T cell receptor beta chains sequenced from a single sample in a study of T cells after yellow fever vaccination. Each CDR3 protein gets one entry after TCRdb re-called the 5' RACE reads with MiXCR. The sample lists approximately 550,000 distinct CDR3 sequences, roughly 14% occurring once. Source: PBMCs, taken on the day of the yellow fever booster vaccination. The receptors come from a man aged 25 to 45 who received the YFV17D yellow fever vaccine.

The chain couples TRBV24-1 to TRBJ2-7; maybe TRBD1 (6 bases). Trimming left V 1 base short and J 7 bases short, with 16 bases between. The germline V gene has CDR1 KGHDR and CDR2 SFDVKD. The CDR3 is 15 residues long. The CDR3 coding sequence is TGTGCCACCAGTGATTTTCGCGGACAGTGCCGTGAGCAGTACTTC. This gives the protein CATSDFRGQCREQYF.

This clonotype has only a few counts. The chain has TRBV19 and TRBJ1-2, with D perhaps matching TRBD1 (6 bases). Trimming cost V 5 bases and J 6 bases, with 13 bases left between them. This CDR3 spans 13 amino acids. The germline V gene has CDR1 LNHDA and CDR2 SQIVND (reference sequence). This CDR3 reads CASSLRDMDGYTF. DNA of the CDR3: TGTGCCAGTAGTCTCCGGGACATGGATGGCTACACCTTC.

V and J are TRBV28 and TRBJ1-5; no clear D gene. The CDR3 has 17 residues. Deletions cut 3 bases from V and 0 bases from J, with 15 bases between. CDR1 and CDR2 from the germline V gene are MDHEN and SYDVKM. CDR3 nucleotide sequence: TGTGCCAGCAGTTTTTCGGCAGCAAAGTATAGCAATCAGCCCCAGCATTTT. It yields the protein CASSFSAAKYSNQPQHF.

This clonotype appeared a few times. This chain joins TRBV4-1 and TRBJ1-2; no clear D. CDR3 length: 14 amino acids. V was cut by 0 bases and J by 5 bases, with 10 bases left in between. Germline CDR1 reads MGHRA; CDR2 reads YSYEKL. CDR3 residues: CASSQEPLPYGYTF. The CDR3 DNA follows: TGCGCCAGCAGCCAAGAACCGCTACCGTATGGCTACACCTTC.

There are a few counts of this clonotype. V gene TRBV18 combines with J gene TRBJ2-5, with a tentative D call TRBD1 (6 bases). The CDR3 runs 18 residues. Germline V CDR1 and CDR2: KGHSH, LQKENI. V was cut by 4 bases and J by 2 bases, with 23 bases left in between. As DNA, the CDR3 is TGTGCCAGCTCACGTCGGACAGTGCAGCCCCAGCTACAAGAGACCCAGTACTTC. Translation: CASSRRTVQPQLQETQYF. Full variable domain (missing parts from reference TRBV18 and TRBJ2-5): NAGVMQNPRHLVRRRGQEARLRCSPMKGHSHVYWYRQLPEEGLKFMVYLQKENIIDESGMPKERFSAEFPKEGPSILRIQQVVRGDSAAYFCASSRRTVQPQLQETQYFGPGTRLLVL.

This clonotype was detected only a few times. The V gene is TRBV5-1, the J gene TRBJ2-7; 11 bases line up with TRBD1. V gave up 7 bases and J gave up 2 bases; unmatched junction bases: 8. The CDR3 sequence is 15 residues long. CDR1 SGHRS and CDR2 YFSETQ come from the germline V gene. The CDR3 nucleotides are TGCGCCAGCGGACTCGTGGGACAGGGGGCCTACGAGCAGTACTTC. Its translation: CASGLVGQGAYEQYF.

This clonotype came up a few times. CDR3 sequence: CASSSSGLAVYEQYF. The CDR3 DNA reads as TGTGCCAGCAGCTCGTCAGGGCTAGCCGTCTACGAGCAGTACTTC. The genes are TRBV7-9 and TRBJ2-7; either TRBD1 or TRBD2 may supply D (5 bases each). Trimming left V 4 bases short and J 3 bases short, with 16 bases between. CDR1 SEHNR and CDR2 FQNEAQ come from the germline V gene (reference sequence). The CDR3 totals 15 residues.